This T cell receptor (beta chain) was sequenced for a study of cytomegalovirus exposure and HLA in healthy donors. Germline V lookup: CDR1 SEHNR, CDR2 FQNEAQ (reference sequence). This CDR3 has 13 residues. The V end was cut by 4 bases, the J end by 9 bases, with 13 bases between. The PCR employed 60 Vbeta primers together with 13 Jbeta primers. The method was immunoSEQ multiplex PCR; TCRdb's version includes in-frame clones alone and lacks a portion of them. The table shows about 150,000 clones, with approximately 80% occurring only once. The sequence came from a male donor in good health and CMV-seronegative. This chain uses TRBV7-9 with TRBJ2-1; D is perhaps TRBD1 (6 bases). Sequenced sample: PBMCs. CDR3 region: CASSSYRVVEQFF. Written as DNA, the CDR3 is TGTGCCAGCAGCTCCTACAGGGTGGTTGAGCAGTTCTTC.